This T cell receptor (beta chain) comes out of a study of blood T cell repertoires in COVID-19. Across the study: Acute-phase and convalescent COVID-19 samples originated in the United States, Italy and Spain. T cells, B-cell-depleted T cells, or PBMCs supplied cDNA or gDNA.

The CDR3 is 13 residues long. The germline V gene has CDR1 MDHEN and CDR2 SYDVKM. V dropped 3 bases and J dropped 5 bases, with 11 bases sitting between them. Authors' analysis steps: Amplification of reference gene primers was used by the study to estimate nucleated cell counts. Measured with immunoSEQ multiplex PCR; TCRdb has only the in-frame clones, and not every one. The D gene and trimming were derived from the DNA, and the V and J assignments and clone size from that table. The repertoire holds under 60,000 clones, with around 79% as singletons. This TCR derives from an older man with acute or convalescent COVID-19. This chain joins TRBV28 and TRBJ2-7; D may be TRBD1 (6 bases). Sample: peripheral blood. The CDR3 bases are TGTGCCAGCAGTTTCAGCAGGGGCCACGAGCAGTACTTC. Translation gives CASSFSRGHEQYF.